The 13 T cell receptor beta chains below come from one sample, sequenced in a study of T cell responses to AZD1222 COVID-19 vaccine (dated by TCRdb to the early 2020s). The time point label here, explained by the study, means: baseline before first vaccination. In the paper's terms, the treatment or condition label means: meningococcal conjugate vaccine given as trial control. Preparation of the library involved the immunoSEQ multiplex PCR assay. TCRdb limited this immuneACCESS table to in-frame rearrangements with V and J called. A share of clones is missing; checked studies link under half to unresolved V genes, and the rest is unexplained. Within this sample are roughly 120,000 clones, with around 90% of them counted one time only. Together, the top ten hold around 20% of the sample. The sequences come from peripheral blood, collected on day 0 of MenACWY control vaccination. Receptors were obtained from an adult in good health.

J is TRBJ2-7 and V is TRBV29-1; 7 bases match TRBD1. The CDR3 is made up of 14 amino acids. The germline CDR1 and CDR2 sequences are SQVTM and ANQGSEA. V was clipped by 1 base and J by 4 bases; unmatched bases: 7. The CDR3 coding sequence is TGCAGCGTTGAAGGAGGGGACAGTCCGTACGAGCAGTACTTC. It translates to CSVEGGDSPYEQYF.

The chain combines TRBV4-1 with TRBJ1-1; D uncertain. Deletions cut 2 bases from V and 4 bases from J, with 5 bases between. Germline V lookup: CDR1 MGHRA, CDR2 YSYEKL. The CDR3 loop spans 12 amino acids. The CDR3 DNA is TGCGCCAGCAGCCAATTCGGCACTGAAGCTTTCTTT. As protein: CASSQFGTEAFF.

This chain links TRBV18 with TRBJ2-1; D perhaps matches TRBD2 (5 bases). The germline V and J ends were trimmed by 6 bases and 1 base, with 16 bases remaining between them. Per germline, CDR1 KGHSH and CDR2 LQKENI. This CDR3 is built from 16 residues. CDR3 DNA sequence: TGTGCCAGCTCTACCGGTACTAGTTGGTCCTACAATGAGCAGTTCTTC. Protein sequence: CASSTGTSWSYNEQFF.

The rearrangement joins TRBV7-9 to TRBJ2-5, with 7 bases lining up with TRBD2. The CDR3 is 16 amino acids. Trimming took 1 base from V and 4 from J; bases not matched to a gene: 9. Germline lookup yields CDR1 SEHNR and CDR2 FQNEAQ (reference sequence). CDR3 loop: CASSLDLGGPGETQYF. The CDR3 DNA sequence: TGTGCCAGCAGCTTAGATTTGGGAGGGCCCGGAGAGACCCAGTACTTC.

CDR3 in amino acids: CASSPVGAGHLNTEAFF. The CDR3 nucleotides are TGCGCCAGCAGCCCTGTCGGGGCCGGACATTTGAACACTGAAGCTTTCTTT. This sequence joins TRBV5-1 and TRBJ1-1, with TRBD1 as a possible D gene (5 bases). Germline V gene lookup returns CDR1 SGHRS and CDR2 YFSETQ. The V end was cut by 4 bases, the J end by 0 bases, with 19 bases between. The CDR3 extends over 17 amino acids.

CDR3 sequence reads: CASTNGPSNQPQHF. The CDR3 bases are TGTGCCAGCACCAACGGGCCCAGCAATCAGCCCCAGCATTTT. This chain connects TRBV6-5 to TRBJ1-5; no clear D gene. CDR1 is MNHEY and CDR2 is SVGAGI in the germline V gene. The CDR3 is 14 residues long. Deletions cut 7 bases from V and 1 base from J, with 11 bases between.

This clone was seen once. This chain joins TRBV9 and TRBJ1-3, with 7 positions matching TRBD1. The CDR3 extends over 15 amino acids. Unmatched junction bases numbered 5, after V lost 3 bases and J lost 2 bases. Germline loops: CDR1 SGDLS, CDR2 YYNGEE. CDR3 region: CASSENRGAGNTIYF. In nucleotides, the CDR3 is TGTGCCAGCAGCGAGAACAGGGGAGCTGGAAACACCATATATTTT.

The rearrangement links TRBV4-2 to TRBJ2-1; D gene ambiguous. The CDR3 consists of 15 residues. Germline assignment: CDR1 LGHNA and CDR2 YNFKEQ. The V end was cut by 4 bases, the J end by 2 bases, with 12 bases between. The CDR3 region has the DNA TGTGCCAGCAGCCCCCGGGCGCCAGCCTACAATGAGCAGTTCTTC. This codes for CASSPRAPAYNEQFF.

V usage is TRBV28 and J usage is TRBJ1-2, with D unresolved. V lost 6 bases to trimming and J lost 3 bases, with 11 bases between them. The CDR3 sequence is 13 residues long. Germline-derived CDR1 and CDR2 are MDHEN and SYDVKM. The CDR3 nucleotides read TGTGCCAGCAGGGATACAGAGTACTATGGCTACACCTTC. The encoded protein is CASRDTEYYGYTF.

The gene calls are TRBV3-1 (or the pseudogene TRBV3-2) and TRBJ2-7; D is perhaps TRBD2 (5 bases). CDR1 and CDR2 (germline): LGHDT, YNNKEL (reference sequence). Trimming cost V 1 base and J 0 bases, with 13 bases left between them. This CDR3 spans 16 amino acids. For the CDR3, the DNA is TGTGCCAGCAGCCAAGCAATGGCGGGCCTCTCCTACGAGCAGTACTTC. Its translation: CASSQAMAGLSYEQYF.

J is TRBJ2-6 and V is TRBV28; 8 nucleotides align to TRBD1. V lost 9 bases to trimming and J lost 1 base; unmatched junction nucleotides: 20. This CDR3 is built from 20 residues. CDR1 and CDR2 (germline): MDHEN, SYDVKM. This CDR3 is CARGPQGRGQGFSGANVLTF. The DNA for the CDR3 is TGTGCCAGGGGTCCCCAGGGGCGAGGACAGGGATTTTCTGGGGCCAACGTCCTGACTTTC.

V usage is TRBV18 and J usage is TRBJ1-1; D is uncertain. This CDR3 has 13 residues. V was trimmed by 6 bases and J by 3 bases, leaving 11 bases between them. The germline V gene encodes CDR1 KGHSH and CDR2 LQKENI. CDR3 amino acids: CASSQSRDTEAFF. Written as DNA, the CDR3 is TGTGCCAGCTCCCAGTCACGGGACACTGAAGCTTTCTTT.

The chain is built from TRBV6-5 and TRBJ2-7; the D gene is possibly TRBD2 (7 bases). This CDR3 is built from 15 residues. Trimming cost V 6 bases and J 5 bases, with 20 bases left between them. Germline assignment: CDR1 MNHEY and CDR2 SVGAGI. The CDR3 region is CASRPRGARTHEQYF. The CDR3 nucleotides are TGTGCCAGCAGGCCTCGGGGGGCGCGTACCCACGAGCAGTACTTC.